This passage covers 8 T cell receptor beta chains from one sample sequenced in a study of STAT5B mutations in CD4+ large granular lymphocyte leukemia. Only in-frame clones appear in the TCRdb table, and some are missing; sequencing was by immunoSEQ multiplex PCR. The sample yields some 30,000 clones, about 65% seen once. Specimen: CD4+ T cells from blood buffy coats. The receptors shown here come from a human donor in good health.

The chain combines TRBV27 with TRBJ1-3; D remains unclear. CDR1 is MNHEY, CDR2 SMNVEV, per germline (reference sequence). The CDR3 length is 15 residues. Trimming took 5 bases from V and 0 from J, leaving 11 bases between them. The CDR3 DNA sequence: TGTGCCAGCAGTCCCCGACGGAGCTCTGGAAACACCATATATTTT. Amino acid sequence: CASSPRRSSGNTIYF.

This clone has just a few counts. The CDR3 bases are TGTGCCAGCAGCTTGGGTGAAAAACTGTTTTTT. This encodes CASSLGEKLFF. V gene TRBV5-4 combines with J gene TRBJ1-4; D is ambiguous. Trimming pared 0 bases from V and 7 bases from J, leaving 1 base between. The germline gives CDR1 SGHNT, CDR2 YYREEE (reference sequence). The CDR3 spans 11 residues.

J is TRBJ2-6 and V is TRBV19, with D unclear. Trimming left V 4 bases short and J 3 bases short, with 10 bases between. In germline, CDR1 is LNHDA, CDR2 SQIVND (reference sequence). The CDR3 sequence is 15 residues long. CDR3 nucleotides: TGTGCCAGTAGTAATGCTGGAAGTGGGGCCAACGTCCTGACTTTC. Translated, it gives CASSNAGSGANVLTF.

The chain links TRBV5-1 to TRBJ1-4; D not certain. The CDR3 contains 15 residues. The ends were cut back, 4 bases at V and 0 bases at J, with 10 bases in the middle. Germline lookup yields CDR1 SGHRS and CDR2 YFSETQ. CDR3 region: CASSPGSSTNEKLFF. CDR3 sequence (DNA): TGCGCCAGCAGCCCGGGGAGCTCAACTAATGAAAAACTGTTTTTT.

To note about this clone: An end of the junction differs from the germline gene, which may be a read error. The chain has TRBV7-7 and TRBJ2-2; D not resolved. The germline V gene has CDR1 SSHAT and CDR2 FNYEAQ (reference sequence). There are 13 residues in the CDR3. CDR3 nucleotides: TGTGCTAGCAGCTTACGAGAAGGAGGGGAGCTGTTTTTT. Its protein is CASSLREGGELFF.

This chain links TRBV4-2 with TRBJ2-7; 11 bases fit TRBD1. After removal of 4 bases from V and 1 base from J, the junction contained 6 bases not matched to a gene. The CDR3 has 16 residues. From germline, CDR1 is LGHNA and CDR2 YNFKEQ. The chain's CDR3 is CASSPEGQGVSYEQYF. As DNA, the CDR3 is TGTGCCAGCAGCCCCGAGGGACAGGGGGTTTCCTACGAGCAGTACTTC.

The V call is TRBV6-5, the J call TRBJ1-5; D is unclear. CDR3 length: 11 amino acids. Germline lookup yields CDR1 MNHEY and CDR2 SVGAGI. V lost 5 bases to trimming and J lost 3 bases, with 2 bases between them. The CDR3 region is CASSNNQPQHF. CDR3 coding DNA: TGTGCCAGCAGTAACAATCAGCCCCAGCATTTT.

This clone was picked up a small number of times. This CDR3 is CASSQDVWSASGEQYF. The CDR3 region has the DNA TGCGCCAGCAGCCAAGACGTATGGTCTGCGTCAGGCGAGCAGTACTTC. The chain joins TRBV4-3 to TRBJ2-7; D is unresolved. This CDR3 comprises 16 residues. Trimming stripped 0 bases from V and 6 bases from J, with 18 bases between. CDR1 LGHNA and CDR2 YSLEER come from the germline V gene.